This entry lists 7 T cell receptor beta chains sequenced from one sample in a study of T cells in Graves' hyperthyroidism and ophthalmopathy. Amplification yielded TCR beta CDR3 regions, with RNA transcripts as the source. The study used the HTBI primer set for a first-round RT-PCR of the TCR CDR3. TCRdb re-called the multiplex PCR reads with MiXCR, one entry per CDR3 protein. The sample has more than 450,000 distinct CDR3 sequences, 15% to 20% seen once. Sequenced: blood. All receptors derive from a man in his forties or fifties with Graves' ophthalmopathy.

A remark on this clonotype: Because the CDR3 is missing its conserved closing phenylalanine or tryptophan, this is likely a read error. This sequence joins TRBV7-6 and TRBJ2-3, with 8 bases aligning to TRBD2. Per the germline V gene, CDR1 is SGHVS and CDR2 is FNYEAQ. V shed 4 bases, J shed 2 bases, and the junction held 8 bases outside the gene matches. The CDR3 consists of 16 residues. DNA for the CDR3: TGTGCCAGCAGCTCCTTGGATAGCGGGGTCACAGATACGCAGTATTCT. The encoded protein is CASSSLDSGVTDTQYS.

The chain couples TRBV7-9 to TRBJ2-7; TRBD1 might be the D (6 bases). The V end was cut by 6 bases, the J end by 2 bases, with 14 bases between. The CDR3 runs 14 residues. CDR1 SEHNR and CDR2 FQNEAQ come from the germline V gene (reference sequence). CDR3 in amino acids: CASSNQGSAYEQYF. The CDR3 DNA reads TGTGCCAGCAGTAACCAGGGGTCCGCCTACGAGCAGTACTTC.

This clonotype was picked up a small number of times. The chain combines TRBV3-1 with TRBJ1-1; TRBD1 matches 8 bases. V gave up 2 bases and J gave up 4 bases; unmatched junction bases: 3. Germline V gene data show CDR1 as LGHDT and CDR2 as YNNKEL (reference sequence). The CDR3 contains 14 residues. Written as DNA, the CDR3 is TGTGCCAGCAGCCAAATGCAGGGGGCCACTGAAGCTTTCTTT. This translates into CASSQMQGATEAFF.

In its sample, this clonotype was seen many times. The rearrangement joins TRBV28 to TRBJ2-7; possibly TRBD1 for D (6 bases). Germline CDR1 reads MDHEN; CDR2 reads SYDVKM. The CDR3 contains 13 residues. Trimming cost V 5 bases and J 7 bases, with 15 bases left between them. CDR3 residues: CASSDTGRGEQYF. DNA for the CDR3: TGTGCCAGCAGTGATACAGGGAGAGGAGAGCAGTACTTC.

This chain connects TRBV12-3 or TRBV12-4 to TRBJ2-7; 7 bases agree with TRBD2. V lost 5 bases and J lost 1; bases outside the gene matches: 8. The CDR3 has 15 amino acids. The CDR3 here is CASSPGGSISYEQYF. The CDR3 DNA sequence: TGTGCCAGCAGTCCTGGCGGGAGCATATCCTACGAGCAGTACTTC.

V usage is TRBV5-6 and J usage is TRBJ2-2; 9 nucleotides align to TRBD1. Germline V CDR1 and CDR2: SGHDT, YYEEEE. With V trimmed by 2 bases and J by 5 bases, 7 bases remained unmatched. The CDR3 sequence is 16 residues long. The CDR3 bases are TGTGCCAGCAGCTTACAGGGGGCCGTTGTTACCGGGGAGCTGTTTTTT. Protein: CASSLQGAVVTGELFF.

This clonotype has a handful of counts. Here the CDR3 reads CASSRPLAGGIHEQYF. CDR3 sequence (DNA): TGTGCCAGCAGCCGACCCCTAGCGGGGGGCATCCACGAGCAGTACTTC. The V call is TRBV6-1, the J call TRBJ2-7; 11 bases match TRBD2. V lost 6 bases and J lost 5; bases outside the gene matches: 12. This CDR3 is built from 16 residues. Germline V gene lookup returns CDR1 MNHNS and CDR2 SASEGT.